This T cell receptor (beta chain) was documented in a study of T cells in Graves' hyperthyroidism and ophthalmopathy (dated by TCRdb to the late 2010s). The study in broad terms: Peripheral blood samples were taken at initial diagnosis, before any treatment was given. A discovery cohort of approximately 97 patients, about 44 with Graves' ophthalmopathy and over 55 with stable Graves' hyperthyroidism, was used to find distinguishing TCR V-J signatures. Prospective prediction of ophthalmopathy was tested in an independent validation cohort consisting of 18 to 20 hyperthyroidism patients and around 16 patients who later progressed to ophthalmopathy. The 75 to 100 discovery patients were divided at random into training and test sets in a 7:3 ratio. In more than 5 Graves' hyperthyroidism patients, the study also compared T-cell repertoires from thyroid tissue with T-cell repertoires from blood. Once sampling was done, hyperthyroidism patients were given methimazole at a starting dose of 30 mg daily, whereas ophthalmopathy patients were given high-dose intravenous methylprednisolone. The paper reports TCR Vbeta CDR3 sequencing of 135 peripheral blood samples: 43 ophthalmopathy, roughly 80 hyperthyroidism and around 17 progressor patients. The paper as a whole reports these results and caveats: Most expanded thyroid clonotypes (frequency above 0.001) were also detected in blood, suggesting blood repertoires may reflect thyroid immune responses. Sample size was not statistically predetermined, and investigators were not blinded to group allocation. A model built on a 13 V-J signature distinguished ophthalmopathy from stable hyperthyroidism, reaching over 85% sensitivity and about 81% specificity in cross-validation and 80%/75% in testing. In validation, the model predicted progression to ophthalmopathy a median of about 5.9 months before onset, with over 55% sensitivity and about 72% specificity.

Hyperthyroidism patients were aged 18 to 65 years and newly diagnosed, with disease duration of less than 2 months. Any patient with an uncontrolled infection, another autoimmune disease, pregnancy or lactation was excluded. Clinical symptoms, serum thyroxine and TRAb, thyroid ultrasound, and orbital computed tomography formed the basis for the diagnoses. For progressor patients, blood was drawn at the first diagnosis of hyperthyroidism, before any ophthalmopathy symptoms had appeared. PBMCs were separated from approximately 10 ml of fresh peripheral blood using Ficoll-Paque density gradient centrifugation. Progressor patients were first diagnosed with Graves' hyperthyroidism and then developed ophthalmopathy during follow-up. Total RNA was extracted with Trizol reagent, and quality was checked on an Agilent 2100 Bioanalyzer. Amplification of TCR beta CDR3 regions was carried out from RNA transcripts. For the first round of RT-PCR on the TCR CDR3, the HTBI primer set was used together with the Qiagen OneStep RT-PCR kit. Libraries were constructed in a second round of multiplex PCR, after which size selection and purification were carried out. Libraries were sequenced paired-end with 100 bp reads on an Illumina HiSeq2000. The study's own analysis went as follows. SOAPnuke was used to process the raw data, with reads discarded if the reads contained adapters or uncalled bases, had a mean Phred below 15, or lacked an exact constant-primer or identifier match. High-quality paired reads were merged using COPE v1.2.5, and each unique nucleotide sequence was defined as a clonotype. Clonotypes were aligned to IMGT TRBV, TRBD and TRBJ reference segments using MiTCR v1.1. The analysis included only V-J combinations with a frequency above 0.0001, which together covered roughly 99% of the repertoires. The TCS score was defined as the ratio of F50 (clonal expansion) to E x V (chaos), calculated using BLOSUM62-based TCRdist between CDR3 peptides within each V-J. Welch's t-statistics and random forest reduced fewer than 550 V-J features to some 14, which were used in a naive Bayes classifier (R e1071). TCRdb itself trimmed the public reads at Q25 with fastp, ran MiXCR and retained productive beta chains. CDR3 protein duplicates are merged, each entry listing the most common genes and DNA. The authors' filters were not applied to this entry. Here the sample has about 380,000 distinct CDR3 sequences; roughly 13% occur a single time. Under 25% of the sample lies in the top ten.

From the cysteine up to the phenylalanine, the CDR3 has a length of 15 residues. Only the CDR3 DNA stays, 45 bases, in frame from base 1. The germline V gene yields MGHRA for CDR1 and YSYEKL for CDR2. V ends up 1 base short and J 4 bases short, with an unmatched junction base count of 4. On this clonotype itself: The specificity of this receptor is unknown. No base-level quality is on record; no much larger clone is a single base apart.

The source is a man aged 25-40 years with Graves' hyperthyroidism that later progressed to Graves' ophthalmopathy. The chain is encoded by TRBV4-1 joined to TRBJ2-3; 8 bases in the junction line up with TRBD1. What was sequenced was blood. The nucleotides are TGCGCCAGCAGCCAAGTGGGCAGGGGGCCAGATACGCAGTATTTT. Protein translation: CASSQVGRGPDTQYF.